Listed below are T cell receptor beta chains from one sample, sequenced in a study. TCRdb recomputed calls from the RT-PCR reads with MiXCR, one row per CDR3 protein. The sample lists 550,000 to 750,000 distinct CDR3 sequences, more than 13% occurring once. The sequencing input was memory CD4+ T cells from blood. Receptor source: a female donor in good health, serving as a healthy control. Each CDR3 is given with its conserved first and last residue. The order of the fields is CDR3 DNA, CDR3 protein, J gene, V gene, clone size, D gene, CDR3 length. D genes are given only for firm matches. Clone size is not always given. Where it is, it says once, few, many or a class for expanded clones.

CDR3nt: TGTGCCAGCAGCTTAGATAGTTTCGGACAAAATAATTCACCCCTCCACTTT
CDR3aa: CASSLDSFGQNNSPLHF
j_gene: TRBJ1-6
v_gene: TRBV7-2
abundance: .
d_gene: .
len: 17

CDR3nt: TGTGCCAGCAGCCCTCTAAGGGGTACCTACAATGAGCAGTTCTTC
CDR3aa: CASSPLRGTYNEQFF
j_gene: TRBJ2-1
v_gene: TRBV27
abundance: .
d_gene: .
len: 15

CDR3nt: TGTGCCAGCAGCATATCTCGGGGGCTGACGGAGACCCAGTACTTC
CDR3aa: CASSISRGLTETQYF
j_gene: TRBJ2-5
v_gene: TRBV12-3/TRBV12-4
abundance: .
d_gene: .
len: 15

CDR3nt: TGTGCCTTCCTCCGATCCAACCTAAACTATGGCTACACCTTC
CDR3aa: CAFLRSNLNYGYTF
j_gene: TRBJ1-2
v_gene: TRBV30
abundance: .
d_gene: .
len: 14

CDR3nt: TGCAGTGCGGGAGCGGGAGATGGAGAAGAGACCCAGTACTTC
CDR3aa: CSAGAGDGEETQYF
j_gene: TRBJ2-5
v_gene: TRBV20-1
abundance: many
d_gene: TRBD2
len: 14

CDR3nt: TGCGCCAGTCAGGGTTTAACTAACTATGGCTACACCTTC
CDR3aa: CASQGLTNYGYTF
j_gene: TRBJ1-2
v_gene: TRBV5-1
abundance: .
d_gene: .
len: 13

CDR3nt: TGCAGTGCTAGTTCCCCCTTGGACAGCTATGGCTACACCTTC
CDR3aa: CSASSPLDSYGYTF
j_gene: TRBJ1-2
v_gene: TRBV20-1
abundance: .
d_gene: .
len: 14

CDR3nt: TGCGCCAGCAGCCCGACTAGCGGCTCAAGCACAGATACGCAGTATTTT
CDR3aa: CASSPTSGSSTDTQYF
j_gene: TRBJ2-3
v_gene: TRBV5-1
abundance: many
d_gene: TRBD2
len: 16

CDR3nt: TGTGCCAGCAGACAGGGACAGGGCCCTTACAATGAGCAGTTCTTC
CDR3aa: CASRQGQGPYNEQFF
j_gene: TRBJ2-1
v_gene: TRBV28
abundance: .
d_gene: TRBD1
len: 15

CDR3nt: TGCGCCAGCAGCTTGGACGGGGGTAGCAATCAGCCCCAGCATTTT
CDR3aa: CASSLDGGSNQPQHF
j_gene: TRBJ1-5
v_gene: TRBV5-1
abundance: many
d_gene: .
len: 15

CDR3nt: TGTGCCAGCAGCCTCGGTGGGAGCGGTGCGGAGCCCCAGCATTTT
CDR3aa: CASSLGGSGAEPQHF
j_gene: TRBJ1-5
v_gene: TRBV11-2
abundance: few
d_gene: .
len: 15

CDR3nt: TGTGCCAGCAGTCAAACAGGAGTAGATGGCTACACCTTC
CDR3aa: CASSQTGVDGYTF
j_gene: TRBJ1-2
v_gene: TRBV2
abundance: many
d_gene: .
len: 13

CDR3nt: TGTGCCAGCACCAAAGAGGGCGTAGATGGCTACACCTTC
CDR3aa: CASTKEGVDGYTF
j_gene: TRBJ1-2
v_gene: TRBV5-8
abundance: few
d_gene: .
len: 13

CDR3nt: TGTGCCAGCAGCAAACCCCGCGGGGGGGCGAGAGGAAACACCATATATTTT
CDR3aa: CASSKPRGGARGNTIYF
j_gene: TRBJ1-3
v_gene: TRBV21-1
abundance: few
d_gene: .
len: 17

CDR3nt: TGTGCCAGCAGCTTAGTGTTAAGGGGTGAAAAACTGTTTTTT
CDR3aa: CASSLVLRGEKLFF
j_gene: TRBJ1-4
v_gene: TRBV4-1
abundance: .
d_gene: .
len: 14

CDR3nt: TGCAGCGCCTCAGGGATCGTGGACACTGAAGCTTTCTTT
CDR3aa: CSASGIVDTEAFF
j_gene: TRBJ1-1
v_gene: TRBV29-1
abundance: many
d_gene: .
len: 13

CDR3nt: TGTGCCAGCAGCTTAGGGGCGTACGGTGAGCAGTTCTTC
CDR3aa: CASSLGAYGEQFF
j_gene: TRBJ2-1
v_gene: TRBV11-3
abundance: few
d_gene: .
len: 13

CDR3nt: TGTGCCAGCGGTCCTTCTCTTCTTGGGGCAGATACGCAGTATTTT
CDR3aa: CASGPSLLGADTQYF
j_gene: TRBJ2-3
v_gene: TRBV7-9
abundance: .
d_gene: .
len: 15

CDR3nt: TGTGCCACCAGTGATCCCAGACAGGGAGGGCACAATGAGCAGTTCTTC
CDR3aa: CATSDPRQGGHNEQFF
j_gene: TRBJ2-1
v_gene: TRBV24-1
abundance: .
d_gene: .
len: 16

CDR3nt: TGCGCCAGCAGCCAAGAGGTCTACGGGGGGGGTAGCGGGGGCAGCACAGATACGCAGTATTTT
CDR3aa: CASSQEVYGGGSGGSTDTQYF
j_gene: TRBJ2-3
v_gene: TRBV4-3
abundance: .
d_gene: TRBD2
len: 21

CDR3nt: TGTGCTAGTGGTTTGGTACAAAGTAGCGGGACGACCTACGAGCAGTACTTC
CDR3aa: CASGLVQSSGTTYEQYF
j_gene: TRBJ2-7
v_gene: TRBV12-5
abundance: few
d_gene: TRBD2
len: 17

CDR3nt: TGTGCCAGCAGACAGACTAGCGGGTCTTCCTACGAGCAGTACTTC
CDR3aa: CASRQTSGSSYEQYF
j_gene: TRBJ2-7
v_gene: TRBV6-5
abundance: .
d_gene: TRBD2
len: 15

CDR3nt: TGTGCCAGCAGCCTGGACAGAGCCAATGAGCAGTTCTTC
CDR3aa: CASSLDRANEQFF
j_gene: TRBJ2-1
v_gene: TRBV11-2
abundance: few
d_gene: .
len: 13

CDR3nt: TGTGCCAGCAGTCCGGAAACAGGGGGCCAAGAGACCCAGTACTTC
CDR3aa: CASSPETGGQETQYF
j_gene: TRBJ2-5
v_gene: TRBV28
abundance: .
d_gene: TRBD1
len: 15

CDR3nt: TGCGCCAGCAGCCTGTCTGGGACTAGTCTCTACAATGAGCAGTTCTTC
CDR3aa: CASSLSGTSLYNEQFF
j_gene: TRBJ2-1
v_gene: TRBV5-1
abundance: .
d_gene: TRBD2
len: 16

CDR3nt: TGTGCCAGCAGCCCGGGACTAGCGGGACCGCGAGAGACCCAGTACTTC
CDR3aa: CASSPGLAGPRETQYF
j_gene: TRBJ2-5
v_gene: TRBV7-9
abundance: .
d_gene: TRBD2
len: 16

CDR3nt: TGTGCCAGCAGCTTAGCGGTCGGGGAGCTGTTTTTT
CDR3aa: CASSLAVGELFF
j_gene: TRBJ2-2
v_gene: TRBV7-2
abundance: .
d_gene: .
len: 12

CDR3nt: TGTGCCAGCAGTGGGGGATACTCTGGAAACACCATATATTTT
CDR3aa: CASSGGYSGNTIYF
j_gene: TRBJ1-3
v_gene: TRBV2
abundance: .
d_gene: .
len: 14

CDR3nt: TGTGCCAGCAGTCCCCATCACGCCGGGTCCGGCGAGCAGTACTTC
CDR3aa: CASSPHHAGSGEQYF
j_gene: TRBJ2-7
v_gene: TRBV6-2/TRBV6-3
abundance: few
d_gene: .
len: 15

CDR3nt: TGTGCCAGCAGCCTCCAACCGGGACAGGGTGCAGATACGCAGTATTTT
CDR3aa: CASSLQPGQGADTQYF
j_gene: TRBJ2-3
v_gene: TRBV9
abundance: .
d_gene: TRBD1
len: 16

CDR3nt: TGTGCCACCAGTGACCCGGGACAGGGGGGGGATTCACCCCTCCACTTT
CDR3aa: CATSDPGQGGDSPLHF
j_gene: TRBJ1-6
v_gene: TRBV24-1
abundance: .
d_gene: TRBD1
len: 16